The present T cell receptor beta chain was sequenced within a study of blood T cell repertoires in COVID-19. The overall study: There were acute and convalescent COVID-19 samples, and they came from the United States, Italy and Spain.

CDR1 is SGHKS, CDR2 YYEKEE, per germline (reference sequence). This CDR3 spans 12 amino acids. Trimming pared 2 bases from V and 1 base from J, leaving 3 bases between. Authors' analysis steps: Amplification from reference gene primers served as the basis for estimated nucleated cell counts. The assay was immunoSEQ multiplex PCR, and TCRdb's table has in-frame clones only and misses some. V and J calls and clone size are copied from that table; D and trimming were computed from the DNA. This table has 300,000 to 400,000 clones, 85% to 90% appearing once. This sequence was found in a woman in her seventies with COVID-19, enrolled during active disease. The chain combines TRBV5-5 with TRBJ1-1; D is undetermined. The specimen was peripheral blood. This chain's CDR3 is CASSFGNTEAFF. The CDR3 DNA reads TGTGCCAGCAGCTTCGGGAACACTGAAGCTTTCTTT.